This is a list of T cell receptor beta chains from one sample in a study of blood T cell repertoires in COVID-19. Profiled with immunoSEQ multiplex PCR; TCRdb holds only in-frame clones, not every one. The table has 200,000 to 250,000 clones, about four fifths seen once. Sequencing was done on a sample of PBMCs or T cells enriched from blood (not recorded which). The receptors originated from a man aged 55 to 70 who had recovered from COVID-19. Each CDR3 is given with its conserved first and last residue. D genes are given only for firm matches. A row's size may be missing; if present it is once, few, many or a size class.

-	TRBJ1-4	TRBV28	TRBD1	TGTGCCAGCAGTTCACAAGGGGGCGCATCAACTAATGAAAAACTGTTTTTT	CASSSQGGASTNEKLFF
-	TRBJ1-1	TRBV2	-	TGTGCCAGCAGCCTACAGGGCAGGCAGACTGAAGCTTTCTTT	CASSLQGRQTEAFF
-	TRBJ2-3	TRBV12-5	-	TGTGCTAGTGGAGGGGATAAAGGGGATACGCAGTATTTT	CASGGDKGDTQYF
-	TRBJ2-1	TRBV5-1	TRBD1	TGCGCCAGCAGCTTCGAGGACAGGGGGCTAAATGAGCAGTTCTTC	CASSFEDRGLNEQFF
-	TRBJ1-4	TRBV14	-	TGTGCCAGCAGTCGAAGCGAGGTTGAAAAACTGTTTTTT	CASSRSEVEKLFF
-	TRBJ1-1	TRBV20-1	TRBD1	TGCAGTGCCGGACAGGGGGGGGCAGCTTTCTTT	CSAGQGGAAFF
-	TRBJ1-5	TRBV15	-	TGTGCCACCAGCAGAGATGTTTACAGGGTAGGGAATCAGCCCCAGCATTTT	CATSRDVYRVGNQPQHF
-	TRBJ1-1	TRBV7-9	-	TGTGCCAGCAGCTCCCCCCTACAGGAGGAAGCTTTCTTT	CASSSPLQEEAFF
-	TRBJ1-2	TRBV5-6	TRBD1	TGTGCCAGCAGCCCTACGACAGGGGGTCAGGGCTACACCTTC	CASSPTTGGQGYTF
few	TRBJ1-2	TRBV5-1	-	TGCGCCAGCAGATCGGGGAACTATGGCTACACCTTC	CASRSGNYGYTF
-	TRBJ2-1	TRBV7-9	-	TGTGCCAGCAGCCCGATAGTAAGCTCCTACAATGAGCAGTTCTTC	CASSPIVSSYNEQFF
-	TRBJ1-1	TRBV25-1	-	TGTGCCAGCAGTGTCACTCTGGGTGGAGGCACTGAAGCTTTCTTT	CASSVTLGGGTEAFF
-	TRBJ2-2	TRBV7-6	TRBD1	TGTGCCAGCACACCTCAACCGGGACAGACGAACACCGGGGAGCTGTTTTTT	CASTPQPGQTNTGELFF
-	TRBJ1-1	TRBV24-1	-	TGTGCCACCACAGGGGCTAGGGACACTGAAGCTTTCTTT	CATTGARDTEAFF
-	TRBJ2-7	TRBV7-2	TRBD1	TGTGCCAGCAGCCAAGGGACAGGGGGGCAGTACTTC	CASSQGTGGQYF
-	TRBJ2-2	TRBV5-1	-	TGCGCCAGCAAAATAGGGGGGGCGAACACCGGGGAGCTGTTTTTT	CASKIGGANTGELFF
-	TRBJ2-5	TRBV6-2/TRBV6-3	TRBD2	TGTGCCAGCAGTTATCTGCGGGGGGCCCAAGAGACCCAGTACTTC	CASSYLRGAQETQYF
-	TRBJ1-4	TRBV11-2	TRBD1	TGTGCCAGCAGCTCAGACAGGGGGGAAGAAAAACTGTTTTTT	CASSSDRGEEKLFF
few	TRBJ1-1	TRBV18	-	TGTGCCAGCTCACCACCGTCGGTGAACACTGAAGCTTTCTTT	CASSPPSVNTEAFF
-	TRBJ2-2	TRBV28	-	TGTGCCAGCAGATCCGGGCAGGGCGACACCGGGGAGCTGTTTTTT	CASRSGQGDTGELFF
once	TRBJ2-7	TRBV2	-	TGTGCCAGCAGTGCCCTAGGACACAACTCCTACGAGCAGTACTTC	CASSALGHNSYEQYF
-	TRBJ1-1	TRBV5-8	TRBD1	TGTGCCAGCAGTCACCGTCGGACAGGGCGAGCTTTCTTT	CASSHRRTGRAFF
-	TRBJ2-2	TRBV7-2	-	TGTGCCAGCACCCCGAGGGGGGGAGCGAACACCGGGGAGCTGTTTTTT	CASTPRGGANTGELFF
-	TRBJ1-1	TRBV7-2	TRBD1	TGTGCCAGCAGCCCCCGGACAGGGATTAATGGAGCTTTCTTT	CASSPRTGINGAFF
-	TRBJ2-5	TRBV2	TRBD2	TGTGCCAGCAGTGATGGGACTAGCCGACGGGAGACCCAGTACTTC	CASSDGTSRRETQYF
once	TRBJ1-1	TRBV4-3	-	TGCGCCAGCAGCCCCGGGACAACGATCCGTTCAGCTTTCTTT	CASSPGTTIRSAFF
-	TRBJ2-7	TRBV7-6	TRBD1	TGTGCCAGCAGCTTAGGGGGACAGGCGGCCTACGAGCAGTACTTC	CASSLGGQAAYEQYF
-	TRBJ2-3	TRBV7-2	TRBD2	TGTGCCAGCAGCTTATCTGGGGGGGCAGATACGCAGTATTTT	CASSLSGGADTQYF
once	TRBJ2-5	TRBV11-3	-	TGTGCCAGCAGCTTAACAGGGCTGGCAGAGACCCAGTACTTC	CASSLTGLAETQYF
-	TRBJ2-1	TRBV5-4	TRBD1	TGTGCCAGCAGCTCGGGACAGGACGGTGGCAATGAGCAGTTCTTC	CASSSGQDGGNEQFF
-	TRBJ1-1	TRBV16	TRBD1	TGTGCCAGCAGCCCGTACCCGGGACAGAAGAACACTGAAGCTTTCTTT	CASSPYPGQKNTEAFF
-	TRBJ1-5	TRBV19	TRBD1	TGTGCCAGTAGTGCGACAGGGGGCGGCAATCAGCCCCAGCATTTT	CASSATGGGNQPQHF
-	TRBJ2-1	TRBV19	TRBD2	TGTGCCAGTAGTAAGGCGGGGGGCCTCTACAATGAGCAGTTCTTC	CASSKAGGLYNEQFF
-	TRBJ2-5	TRBV5-4	TRBD2	TGTGCCAGCAGGGCCGGGACTAACCAAGAGACCCAGTACTTC	CASRAGTNQETQYF
-	TRBJ1-1	TRBV12-5	TRBD1	TGTGCTAGTGGTTTCGTCCAGGGGGGGAACACTGAAGCTTTCTTT	CASGFVQGGNTEAFF
-	TRBJ1-4	TRBV18	-	TGTGCCAGCTCACTGAGCAGGCTAACAACTAATGAAAAACTGTTTTTT	CASSLSRLTTNEKLFF
-	TRBJ1-2	TRBV3-1/TRBV3-2	-	TGTGCCAGCAGCCATGTGGGTGGTTTGGGAGTGCTCGGCTACACCTTC	CASSHVGGLGVLGYTF